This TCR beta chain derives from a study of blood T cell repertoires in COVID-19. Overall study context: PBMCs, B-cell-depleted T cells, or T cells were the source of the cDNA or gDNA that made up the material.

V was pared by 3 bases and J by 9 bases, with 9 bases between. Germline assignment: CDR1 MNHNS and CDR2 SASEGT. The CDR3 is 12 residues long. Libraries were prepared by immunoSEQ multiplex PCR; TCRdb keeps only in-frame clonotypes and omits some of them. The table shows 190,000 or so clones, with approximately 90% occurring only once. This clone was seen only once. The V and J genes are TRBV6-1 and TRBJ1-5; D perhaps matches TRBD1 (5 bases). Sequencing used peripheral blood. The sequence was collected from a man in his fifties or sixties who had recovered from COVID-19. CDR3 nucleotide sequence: TGTGCCAGCAGTGAGGTGCAGGGGCCCCAGCATTTT. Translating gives CASSEVQGPQHF.